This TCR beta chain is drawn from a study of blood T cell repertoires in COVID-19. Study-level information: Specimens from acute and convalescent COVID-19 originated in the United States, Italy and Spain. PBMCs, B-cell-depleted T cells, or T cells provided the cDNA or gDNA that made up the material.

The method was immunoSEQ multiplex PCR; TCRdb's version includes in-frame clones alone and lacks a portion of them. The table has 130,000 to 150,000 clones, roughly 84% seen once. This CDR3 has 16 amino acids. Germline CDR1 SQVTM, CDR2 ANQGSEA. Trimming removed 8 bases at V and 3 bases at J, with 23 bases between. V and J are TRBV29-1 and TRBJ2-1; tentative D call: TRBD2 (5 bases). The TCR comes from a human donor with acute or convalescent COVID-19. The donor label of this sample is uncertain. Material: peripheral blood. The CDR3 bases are TGCAGCCCACGACTTCTAGGTAGCGAAAACTACAATGAGCAGTTCTTC. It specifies CSPRLLGSENYNEQFF.